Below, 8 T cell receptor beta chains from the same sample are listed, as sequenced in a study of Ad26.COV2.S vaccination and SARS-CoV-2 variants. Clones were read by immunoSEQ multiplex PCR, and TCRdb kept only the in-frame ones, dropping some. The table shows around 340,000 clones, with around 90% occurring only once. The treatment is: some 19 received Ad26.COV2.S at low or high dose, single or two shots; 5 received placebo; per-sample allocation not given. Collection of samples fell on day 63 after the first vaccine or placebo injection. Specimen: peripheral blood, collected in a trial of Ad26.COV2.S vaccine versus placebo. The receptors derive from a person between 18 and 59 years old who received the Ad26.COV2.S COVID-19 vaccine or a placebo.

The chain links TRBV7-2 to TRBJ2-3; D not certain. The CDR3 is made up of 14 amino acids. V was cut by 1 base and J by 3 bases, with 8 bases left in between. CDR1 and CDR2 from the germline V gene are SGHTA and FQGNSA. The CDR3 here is CASSLGVMTDTQYF. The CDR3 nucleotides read TGTGCCAGCAGCTTAGGAGTTATGACAGATACGCAGTATTTT.

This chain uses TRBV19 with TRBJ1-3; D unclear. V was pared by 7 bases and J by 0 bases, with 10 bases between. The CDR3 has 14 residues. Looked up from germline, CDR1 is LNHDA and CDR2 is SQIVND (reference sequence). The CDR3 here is CASNPLISGNTIYF. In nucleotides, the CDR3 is TGTGCCAGTAATCCGTTGATCTCTGGAAACACCATATATTTT.

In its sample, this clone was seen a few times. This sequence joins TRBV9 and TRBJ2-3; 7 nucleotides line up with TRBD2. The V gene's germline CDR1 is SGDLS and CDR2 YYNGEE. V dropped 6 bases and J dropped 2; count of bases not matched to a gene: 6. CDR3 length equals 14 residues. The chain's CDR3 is CASKRGPSTDTQYF. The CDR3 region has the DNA TGTGCCAGCAAGCGGGGACCTTCCACAGATACGCAGTATTTT.

CDR3 DNA: TGCGCCAGCAGCATTACAGGGGGCTCCTACAATGAGCAGTTCTTC. Encoded protein: CASSITGGSYNEQFF. The chain couples TRBV4-3 to TRBJ2-1; 8 nucleotides align to TRBD1. The CDR3 covers 15 residues. V trimming: 5 bases; J trimming: 0 bases; junction bases outside the gene matches: 3. CDR1 is LGHNA, CDR2 YSLEER, per germline.

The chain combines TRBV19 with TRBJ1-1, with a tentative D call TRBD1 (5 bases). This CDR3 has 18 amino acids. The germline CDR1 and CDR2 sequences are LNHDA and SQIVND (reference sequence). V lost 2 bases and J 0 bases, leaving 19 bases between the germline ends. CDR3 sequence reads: CASSILFGRVKVNTEAFF. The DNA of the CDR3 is TGTGCCAGTAGTATATTATTCGGCAGGGTGAAGGTGAACACTGAAGCTTTCTTT.

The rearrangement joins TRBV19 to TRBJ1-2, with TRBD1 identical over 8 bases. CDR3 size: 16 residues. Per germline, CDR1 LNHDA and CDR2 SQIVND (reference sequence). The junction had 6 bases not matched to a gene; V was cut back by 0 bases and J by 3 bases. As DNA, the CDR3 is TGTGCCAGTAGTATAGAATGGCAGGGGGCAGACTATGGCTACACCTTC. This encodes CASSIEWQGADYGYTF.

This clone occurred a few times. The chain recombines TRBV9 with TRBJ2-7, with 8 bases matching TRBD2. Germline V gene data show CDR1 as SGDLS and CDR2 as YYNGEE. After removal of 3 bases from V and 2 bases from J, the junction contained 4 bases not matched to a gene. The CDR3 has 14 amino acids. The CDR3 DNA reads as TGTGCCAGCAGCGGCGGGACTAGTCCCTACGAGCAGTACTTC. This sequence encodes CASSGGTSPYEQYF.

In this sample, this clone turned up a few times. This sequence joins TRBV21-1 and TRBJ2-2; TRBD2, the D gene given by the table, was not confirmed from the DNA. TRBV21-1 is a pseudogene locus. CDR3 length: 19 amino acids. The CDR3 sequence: CASSKTSVGRGMDTGELFF. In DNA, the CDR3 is TGTGCCAGCAGCAAAACCTCGGTGGGGCGGGGAATGGACACCGGGGAGCTGTTTTTT.